These 30 T cell receptor beta chains came from one sample sequenced in a study of T-cell memory formation after mild COVID-19. Via MiXCR, TCRdb re-called the 5' RACE reads, giving one row per CDR3 protein. Here the sample spans fewer than 500,000 distinct CDR3 sequences, approximately 25% being singletons. Sequencing input: PBMCs or a T cell subset sorted from them (not recorded which). These receptors came from an adult woman who had mild COVID-19 (a few samples of this study predate the infection). Cell type and time point are not known.

This chain links TRBV7-2 with TRBJ2-5; 11 nucleotides line up with TRBD1. The CDR3 is made up of 14 amino acids. The ends lost 5 bases at V and 5 bases at J; junction bases unmatched: 4. The germline gives CDR1 SGHTA, CDR2 FQGNSA. DNA of the CDR3: TGTGCCAGCAGCCCGGACAGGGGGCGGGAGACCCAGTACTTC. Amino acid sequence: CASSPDRGRETQYF.

This clonotype was seen only a few times. The rearrangement links TRBV4-2 to TRBJ2-5, with D tentatively TRBD1 or TRBD2 (6 bases each). Deletions cut 4 bases from V and 5 bases from J, with 11 bases between. The CDR3 consists of 13 residues. Germline assignment: CDR1 LGHNA and CDR2 YNFKEQ. The chain's CDR3 is CASSRGAKETQYF. Written as DNA, the CDR3 is TGTGCCAGCAGCCGGGGGGCTAAGGAGACCCAGTACTTC.

V gene TRBV18 combines with J gene TRBJ2-1; D gene uncertain. Trimming shortened V by 1 base and J by 4 bases, and 11 bases separated the two germline ends. CDR1 and CDR2 (germline): KGHSH, LQKENI. The CDR3 loop spans 15 amino acids. The CDR3 DNA reads TGTGCCAGCTCACCACGAAATGGAGTATACAATGAGCAGTTCTTC. Protein sequence: CASSPRNGVYNEQFF.

This rearrangement joins TRBV15 to TRBJ1-1, with a tentative D call TRBD1 (5 bases). Germline V gene sequence: CDR1 LNHNV, CDR2 YYDKDF (reference sequence). V dropped 1 base and J dropped 4 bases, with 10 bases sitting between them. The CDR3 extends over 14 amino acids. CDR3 in amino acids: CATSRVGVSTEAFF. DNA for the CDR3: TGTGCCACCAGCAGAGTGGGGGTGAGCACTGAAGCTTTCTTT.

This chain links TRBV9 with TRBJ1-1; possibly TRBD1 for D (6 bases). The CDR3 contains 15 residues. Germline V gene data show CDR1 as SGDLS and CDR2 as YYNGEE. The V end lost 3 bases, the J end lost 2 bases, and 14 bases lay between the germline ends. DNA for the CDR3: TGTGCCAGCAGCGCCACTGGGACACCCAACACTGAAGCTTTCTTT. Translated, it gives CASSATGTPNTEAFF.

This chain connects TRBV15 to TRBJ2-7; TRBD1 matches 7 bases. The V and J ends lost 0 bases and 0 bases, in that order; junction bases with no gene match: 2. CDR1 is LNHNV and CDR2 is YYDKDF in the germline V gene (reference sequence). The CDR3 consists of 15 residues. Here the CDR3 DNA reads TGTGCCACCAGCAGAGACCGGGACAGCTCCTACGAGCAGTACTTC. As protein: CATSRDRDSSYEQYF. Full variable domain (remainder filled in from reference TRBV15 and TRBJ2-7): DAMVIQNPRYQVTQFGKPVTLSCSQTLNHNVMYWYQQKSSQAPKLLFHYYDKDFNNEADTPDNFQSRRPNTSFCFLDIRSPGLGDTAMYLCATSRDRDSSYEQYFGPGTRLTVT.

This chain joins TRBV20-1 and TRBJ2-3; possible D gene TRBD2, 6 bases. The length of the CDR3 is 13 residues. V was trimmed by 0 bases and J by 11 bases, leaving 15 bases between them. Germline assignment: CDR1 DFQATT and CDR2 SNEGSKA (reference sequence). CDR3 coding DNA: TGCAGTGCTAGAGACTTAGCGGAGGTGAAGCAGTATTTT. Residues: CSARDLAEVKQYF.

This clonotype turned up a few times. V and J are TRBV3-1 and TRBJ1-4, with TRBD1 as a possible D gene (6 bases). Per germline, CDR1 LGHDT and CDR2 YNNKEL (reference sequence). The ends were cut back, 7 bases at V and 10 bases at J, with 16 bases in the middle. The CDR3 loop spans 13 amino acids. The CDR3 nucleotides read TGTGCCAGCACCAGGGGAGAGGGAGGAAAACTGTTTTTT. It translates to CASTRGEGGKLFF.

The DNA of the CDR3 is TGCAGTGCTTGGACGCCCAGGGGCTACGAGCAGTACTTC. Amino acids: CSAWTPRGYEQYF. V usage is TRBV20-1 and J usage is TRBJ2-7; TRBD1 is a possible D gene (6 bases). Germline lookup yields CDR1 DFQATT and CDR2 SNEGSKA (reference sequence). The CDR3 totals 13 residues. Trimming removed 5 bases at V and 3 bases at J, with 14 bases between.

The chain joins TRBV12-3 or TRBV12-4 to TRBJ2-5; 8 bases are shared with TRBD1. This CDR3 contains 16 residues. J lost 6 bases, V lost 5 bases, and 14 bases had no gene match. The CDR3 nucleotides read TGTGCCAGCAGTCCTTCCGGGACAGGTAGAGGGAAGACCCAGTACTTC. Translated, it gives CASSPSGTGRGKTQYF.

This clonotype appeared a few times. The J gene is TRBJ2-3, the V gene TRBV6-5; 8 bases map to TRBD2. The CDR3 is made up of 16 amino acids. CDR1 is MNHEY and CDR2 is SVGAGI in the germline V gene. The ends lost 6 bases at V and 5 bases at J; junction bases unmatched: 13. The CDR3 is CASRKAGTSGLDTQYF. DNA of the CDR3: TGTGCCAGCAGGAAAGCCGGGACTAGTGGGTTAGATACGCAGTATTTT.

This clonotype has just a few counts. Written as DNA, the CDR3 is TGCGCCAGCAGCCCCCGTATTGAGGGCTACGAGCAGTACTTC. Translating it yields CASSPRIEGYEQYF. The chain joins TRBV5-1 to TRBJ2-7, with a tentative D call TRBD2 (5 bases). The germline V gene has CDR1 SGHRS and CDR2 YFSETQ. This CDR3 comprises 14 residues. The V gene lost 4 bases and the J gene lost 3 bases, with 14 bases spanning the gap.

A few counts support this clonotype. The rearrangement uses TRBV9 and TRBJ2-1; 14 bases line up with TRBD2. Germline-derived CDR1 and CDR2 are SGDLS and YYNGEE. This CDR3 has 17 amino acids. V lost 3 bases to trimming and J lost 5 bases; unmatched junction nucleotides: 7. This chain's CDR3 is CASSARLAGGWNNEQFF. CDR3 nucleotides: TGTGCCAGCAGCGCTAGACTAGCGGGGGGGTGGAACAATGAGCAGTTCTTC.

The chain couples TRBV9 to TRBJ2-7, with 9 bases fitting TRBD1. This CDR3 contains 14 residues. The V and J ends lost 3 bases and 5 bases, in that order; junction bases with no gene match: 6. The germline gives CDR1 SGDLS, CDR2 YYNGEE. The CDR3 DNA follows: TGTGCCAGCAGCGCCGGGACAGGGATGCACGAGCAGTACTTC. Residues: CASSAGTGMHEQYF.

The rearrangement uses TRBV4-3 and TRBJ2-3; no firm D call. Germline CDR1 is LGHNA and CDR2 is YSLEER. The CDR3 is 19 amino acids. V gave up 0 bases and J gave up 0 bases, with 19 bases separating them. This CDR3 reads CASSQDRLRIPSSTDTQYF. In nucleotides, the CDR3 is TGCGCCAGCAGCCAAGATCGCCTCCGGATCCCTTCTAGCACAGATACGCAGTATTTT.

This clonotype was counted between two and nine times. This chain links TRBV5-1 with TRBJ1-1; D is unclear. This CDR3 spans 14 amino acids. Germline CDR1 SGHRS, CDR2 YFSETQ. The V end was cut by 0 bases, the J end by 1 base, with 7 bases between. CDR3 residues: CASSLGRQNTEAFF. The CDR3 nucleotides are TGCGCCAGCAGCTTGGGACGACAGAACACTGAAGCTTTCTTT.

The sample holds a few counts of this clonotype. The chain combines TRBV7-2 with TRBJ2-1; D is uncertain. CDR3 length: 12 residues. Trimming left V 7 bases short and J 7 bases short, with 11 bases between. The germline gives CDR1 SGHTA, CDR2 FQGNSA. The CDR3 nucleotides read TGTGCCAGCACCTTCGATCGGAATGAGCAGTTCTTC. Protein: CASTFDRNEQFF.

This clonotype was seen a few times. The chain uses TRBV19 and TRBJ2-7, with TRBD2 as a possible D gene (5 bases). The germline V gene encodes CDR1 LNHDA and CDR2 SQIVND (reference sequence). CDR3 length: 15 residues. V was cut by 3 bases and J by 0 bases, with 12 bases left in between. CDR3 DNA sequence: TGTGCCAGTAGTATGATGACGGGAAGCTCCTACGAGCAGTACTTC. Amino acids: CASSMMTGSSYEQYF.

This chain connects TRBV2 to TRBJ2-3; D uncertain. Between the trimmed V and J ends, which lost 6 bases and 5 bases, there was a span of 6 bases. Germline V gives CDR1 SNHLY, CDR2 FYNNEI. The CDR3 length is 11 residues. CDR3 sequence (DNA): TGTGCCAGCAGGACCCGAGATACGCAGTATTTT. This codes for CASRTRDTQYF.

This clonotype was counted a few times. The CDR3 loop reads CASSESAGFTEAFF. CDR3 DNA: TGTGCCAGCAGTGAAAGTGCCGGGTTCACTGAAGCTTTCTTT. The genes are TRBV6-1 and TRBJ1-1; D not certain. The germline V and J ends were trimmed by 2 bases and 4 bases, with 11 bases remaining between them. This CDR3 has 14 amino acids. Germline V gene data show CDR1 as MNHNS and CDR2 as SASEGT.

This clonotype was counted between two and nine times. The chain recombines TRBV7-6 with TRBJ2-1; TRBD2 might be the D (5 bases). The germline CDR1 and CDR2 sequences are SGHVS and FNYEAQ. The CDR3 length is 14 residues. Trimming left V 2 bases short and J 8 bases short, with 13 bases between. The CDR3 here is CASSLNHGLDEQFF. The CDR3 bases are TGTGCCAGCAGCTTAAATCATGGACTGGATGAGCAGTTCTTC.

This rearrangement joins TRBV3-1 to TRBJ2-4; 16 bases are a match to TRBD2. There are 18 residues in the CDR3. The V and J ends lost 4 bases and 5 bases, in that order; junction bases with no gene match: 8. The V gene's germline CDR1 is LGHDT and CDR2 YNNKEL (reference sequence). In DNA form, the CDR3 reads TGTGCCAGCAGCCGTACGGGACTAGCGGGAGGGCCACAAAACATTCAGTACTTC. Protein product: CASSRTGLAGGPQNIQYF.

This clonotype was observed a handful of times. The V and J genes are TRBV27 and TRBJ1-1; D gene unclear. This CDR3 is built from 13 residues. Germline V CDR1 and CDR2: MNHEY, SMNVEV (reference sequence). Trimming removed 5 bases from V and 5 bases from J, with 12 bases in between. In DNA, the CDR3 is TGTGCCAGCAGTCCTAGGTTGAGTACTGAAGCTTTCTTT. It is translated as CASSPRLSTEAFF.

The V and J genes are TRBV12-3 or TRBV12-4 and TRBJ1-4; D not resolved. V lost 6 bases to trimming and J lost 12 bases, with 11 bases between them. This CDR3 has 11 amino acids. Here the CDR3 DNA reads TGTGCCAGCAGCCGCGGCGGTGAACTGTTTTTT. Its translation is CASSRGGELFF.

This chain joins TRBV4-3 and TRBJ1-1, with D unresolved. Germline CDR1 LGHNA, CDR2 YSLEER. CDR3 size: 15 residues. Trimming shortened V by 0 bases and J by 3 bases, and 11 bases separated the two germline ends. The DNA for the CDR3 is TGCGCCAGCAGCCAAGATGACTTATCGGACACTGAAGCTTTCTTT. This translates into CASSQDDLSDTEAFF.

This clonotype has only one observation. J is TRBJ2-5 and V is TRBV9, with a weak D call TRBD1 (5 bases). Germline-derived CDR1 and CDR2 are SGDLS and YYNGEE. The CDR3 covers 15 residues. V was clipped by 3 bases and J by 5 bases, with 17 bases between them. CDR3 DNA: TGTGCCAGCAGCGAGGAAGCAGGGATATGGGAGACCCAGTACTTC. Translated: CASSEEAGIWETQYF.

The gene calls are TRBV24-1 and TRBJ2-7; D may be TRBD1 (6 bases). Germline V lookup: CDR1 KGHDR, CDR2 SFDVKD. CDR3 length: 16 amino acids. V lost 4 bases and J 3 bases, leaving 18 bases between the germline ends. CDR3 loop: CATSESGTTTVYEQYF. The CDR3 nucleotides are TGTGCCACCAGTGAATCCGGGACAACTACTGTCTACGAGCAGTACTTC.

The chain combines TRBV6-6 with TRBJ2-5; 7 bases are a match to TRBD1. The CDR3 is made up of 13 amino acids. Germline CDR1 MNHNY, CDR2 SVGAGI (reference sequence). Trimming at V came to 6 bases and at J to 10 bases, leaving 11 bases not matched to a gene. CDR3 nucleotide sequence: TGTGCCAGCAGCGGGACAGCTTCAAGAGGCCAGTACTTC. Its protein is CASSGTASRGQYF.

The V call is TRBV7-6, the J call TRBJ2-2; D call uncertain. The CDR3 sequence is 13 residues long. Germline lookup yields CDR1 SGHVS and CDR2 FNYEAQ. Trimming left V 5 bases short and J 4 bases short, with 8 bases between. As DNA, the CDR3 is TGTGCCAGCAGCCCCGAAGCCACCGGGGAGCTGTTTTTT. As protein: CASSPEATGELFF.

The chain employs TRBV5-5 and TRBJ2-2, with 9 bases identical to TRBD1. Looked up from germline, CDR1 is SGHKS and CDR2 is YYEKEE (reference sequence). The CDR3 runs to 16 residues. The V and J ends lost 0 bases and 1 base, in that order; junction bases with no gene match: 1. CDR3 protein: CASSLGQGGNTGELFF. Here the CDR3 DNA reads TGTGCCAGCAGCTTGGGACAGGGGGGGAACACCGGGGAGCTGTTTTTT.